This T cell receptor (beta chain) originates from a study of blood T cell repertoires in COVID-19. Study-level information: Both acute and convalescent COVID-19 samples were obtained from the United States, Italy and Spain.

Per the original data handling: Estimation of nucleated cell counts relied on the amplification of reference gene primers. Only in-frame clones appear in the TCRdb table, and some are missing; sequencing was by immunoSEQ multiplex PCR. The DNA gave D and trimming, while V, J and clone size come from that table. The sample records 310,000 or so clones, 90% being singletons. Enrolled through a virtual design, the participants were between roughly 18 and 90 years of age and came from under 30 US areas. Participants had their cohort set by participant-reported clinical history. This clone was detected a few times. The CDR3 is 16 residues long. Germline V gene sequence: CDR1 SGHVS, CDR2 FQNEAQ. V gave up 2 bases and J gave up 5 bases; unmatched junction bases: 10.

The receptor's source is a woman younger than 35 with acute COVID-19. Source material: PBMCs or T cells enriched from blood (not recorded which). This chain uses TRBV7-8 with TRBJ1-1, with 8 bases lining up with TRBD1. CDR3 protein: CASSLWQGAWLTEAFF. In DNA form, the CDR3 reads TGTGCCAGCAGCTTATGGCAGGGGGCTTGGTTGACTGAAGCTTTCTTT.